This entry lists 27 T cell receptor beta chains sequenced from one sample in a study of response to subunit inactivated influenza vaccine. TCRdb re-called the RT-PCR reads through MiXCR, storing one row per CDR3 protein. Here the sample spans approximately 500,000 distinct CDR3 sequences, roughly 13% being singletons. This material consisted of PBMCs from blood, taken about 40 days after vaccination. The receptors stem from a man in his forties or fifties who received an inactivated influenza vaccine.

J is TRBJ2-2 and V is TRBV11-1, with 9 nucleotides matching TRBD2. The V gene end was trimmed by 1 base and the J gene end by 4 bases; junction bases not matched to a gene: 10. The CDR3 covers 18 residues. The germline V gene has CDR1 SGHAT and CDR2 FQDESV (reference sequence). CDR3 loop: CASSLGGGASVLTGELFF. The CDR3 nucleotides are TGTGCCAGCAGCTTAGGCGGGGGGGCCTCAGTTCTCACCGGGGAGCTGTTTTTT.

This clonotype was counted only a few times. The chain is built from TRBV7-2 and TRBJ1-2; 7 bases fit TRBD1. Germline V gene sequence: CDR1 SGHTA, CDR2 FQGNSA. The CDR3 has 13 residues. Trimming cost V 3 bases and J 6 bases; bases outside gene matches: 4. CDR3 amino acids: CASSLGQRDGYTF. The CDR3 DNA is TGTGCCAGCAGCTTGGGACAGCGAGATGGCTACACCTTC.

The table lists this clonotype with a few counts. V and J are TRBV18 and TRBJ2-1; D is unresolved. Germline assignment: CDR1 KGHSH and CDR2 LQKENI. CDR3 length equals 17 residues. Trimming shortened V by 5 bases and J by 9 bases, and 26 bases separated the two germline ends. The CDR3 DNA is TGTGCCAGCTCATCCGCTTCTCAGGTTTTCTTTACAACTGAGCAGTTCTTC. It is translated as CASSSASQVFFTTEQFF. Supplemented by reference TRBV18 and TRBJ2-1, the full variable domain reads NAGVMQNPRHLVRRRGQEARLRCSPMKGHSHVYWYRQLPEEGLKFMVYLQKENIIDESGMPKERFSAEFPKEGPSILRIQQVVRGDSAAYFCASSSASQVFFTTEQFFGPGTRLTVL.

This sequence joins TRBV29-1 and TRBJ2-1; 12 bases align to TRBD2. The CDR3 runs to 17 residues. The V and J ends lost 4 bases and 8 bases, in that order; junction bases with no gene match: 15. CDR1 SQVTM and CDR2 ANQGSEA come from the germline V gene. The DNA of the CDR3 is TGCAGCGTTGGAGGACTAGCGGGGTCCTCCTCCTGGGATGAGCAGTTCTTC. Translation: CSVGGLAGSSSWDEQFF.

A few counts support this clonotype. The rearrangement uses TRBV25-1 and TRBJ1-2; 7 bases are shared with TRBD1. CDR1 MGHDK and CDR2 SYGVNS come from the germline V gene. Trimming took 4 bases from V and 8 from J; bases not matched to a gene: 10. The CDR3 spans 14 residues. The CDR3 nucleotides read TGTGCCAGCAGTGGCGGACAGGCGTCGAGAGGCTACACCTTC. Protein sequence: CASSGGQASRGYTF.

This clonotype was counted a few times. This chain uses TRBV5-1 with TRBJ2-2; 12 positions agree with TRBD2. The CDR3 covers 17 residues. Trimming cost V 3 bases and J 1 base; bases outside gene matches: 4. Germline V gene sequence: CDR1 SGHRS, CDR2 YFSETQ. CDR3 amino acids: CASSSRLAGENTGELFF. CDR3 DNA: TGCGCCAGCAGCTCTCGACTAGCGGGGGAGAACACCGGGGAGCTGTTTTTT.

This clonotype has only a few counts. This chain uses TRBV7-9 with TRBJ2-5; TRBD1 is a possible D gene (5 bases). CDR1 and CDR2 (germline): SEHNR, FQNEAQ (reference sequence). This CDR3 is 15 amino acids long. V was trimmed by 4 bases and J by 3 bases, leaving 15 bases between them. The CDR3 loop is CASSYGADLKETQYF. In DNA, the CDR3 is TGTGCCAGCAGCTATGGGGCTGACCTGAAAGAGACCCAGTACTTC.

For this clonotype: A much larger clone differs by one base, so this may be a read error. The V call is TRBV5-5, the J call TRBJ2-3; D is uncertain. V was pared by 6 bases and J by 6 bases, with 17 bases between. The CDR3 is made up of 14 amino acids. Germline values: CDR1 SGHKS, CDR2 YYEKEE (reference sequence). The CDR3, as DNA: TGTGCCAGCACCTTCCAGGCGCTGGGGGATACGCAGTATTTT. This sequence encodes CASTFQALGDTQYF.

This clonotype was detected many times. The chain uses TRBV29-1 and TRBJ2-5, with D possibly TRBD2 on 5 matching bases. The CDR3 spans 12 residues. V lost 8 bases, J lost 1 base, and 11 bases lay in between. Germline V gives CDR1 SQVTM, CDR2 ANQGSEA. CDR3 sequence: CSTRRFQETQYF. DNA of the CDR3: TGCAGCACCAGGAGGTTCCAAGAGACCCAGTACTTC.

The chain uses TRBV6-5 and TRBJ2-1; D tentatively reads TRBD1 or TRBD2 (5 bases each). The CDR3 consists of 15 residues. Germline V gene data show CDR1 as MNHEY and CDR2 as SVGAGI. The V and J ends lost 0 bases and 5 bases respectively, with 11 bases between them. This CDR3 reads CASSYSRGGDNEQFF. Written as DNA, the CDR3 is TGTGCCAGCAGTTACTCGAGGGGCGGTGACAATGAGCAGTTCTTC.

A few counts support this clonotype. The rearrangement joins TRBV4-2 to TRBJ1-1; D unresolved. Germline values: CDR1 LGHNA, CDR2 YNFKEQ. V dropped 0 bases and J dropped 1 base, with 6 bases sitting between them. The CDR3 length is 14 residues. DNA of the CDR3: TGTGCCAGCAGCCAAGATCCGGCGAACACTGAAGCTTTCTTT. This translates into CASSQDPANTEAFF.

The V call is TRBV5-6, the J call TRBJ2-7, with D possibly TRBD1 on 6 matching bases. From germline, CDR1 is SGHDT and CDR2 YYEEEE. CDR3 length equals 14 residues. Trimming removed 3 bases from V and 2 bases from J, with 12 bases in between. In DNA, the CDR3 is TGTGCCAGCAGCTGGGGGACACGAGCCTACGAGCAGTACTTC. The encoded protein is CASSWGTRAYEQYF.

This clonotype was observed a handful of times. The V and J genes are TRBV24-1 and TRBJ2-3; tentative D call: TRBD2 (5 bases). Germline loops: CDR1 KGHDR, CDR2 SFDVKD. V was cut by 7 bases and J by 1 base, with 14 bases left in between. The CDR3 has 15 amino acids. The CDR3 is CATSTRPGGTDTQYF. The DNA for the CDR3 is TGTGCCACCAGCACCCGTCCCGGGGGCACAGATACGCAGTATTTT.

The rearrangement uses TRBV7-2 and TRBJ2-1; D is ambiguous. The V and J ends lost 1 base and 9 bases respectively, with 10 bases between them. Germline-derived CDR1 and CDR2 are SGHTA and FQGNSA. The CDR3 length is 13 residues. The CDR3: CASSLGTSGEQFF. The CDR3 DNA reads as TGTGCCAGCAGCTTAGGGACCTCAGGTGAGCAGTTCTTC.

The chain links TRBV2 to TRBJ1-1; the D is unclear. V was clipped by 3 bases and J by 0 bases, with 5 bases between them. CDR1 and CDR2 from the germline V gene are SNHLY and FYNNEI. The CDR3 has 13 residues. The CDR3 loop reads CASSELLNTEAFF. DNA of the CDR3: TGTGCCAGCAGTGAGTTGCTGAACACTGAAGCTTTCTTT.

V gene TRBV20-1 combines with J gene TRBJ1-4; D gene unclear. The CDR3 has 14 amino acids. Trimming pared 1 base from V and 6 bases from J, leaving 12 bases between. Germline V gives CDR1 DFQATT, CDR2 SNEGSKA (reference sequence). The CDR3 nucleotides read TGCAGTGCTAGAGTATATAGTGGGGATGAAAAACTGTTTTTT. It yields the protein CSARVYSGDEKLFF.

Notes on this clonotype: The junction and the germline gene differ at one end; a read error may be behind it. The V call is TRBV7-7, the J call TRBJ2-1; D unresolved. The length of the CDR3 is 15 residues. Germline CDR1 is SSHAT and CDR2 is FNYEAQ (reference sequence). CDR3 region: CASSLAPQKNNEQFF. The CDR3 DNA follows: TGTGCTAGCAGCTTAGCCCCACAGAAAAACAATGAGCAGTTCTTC.

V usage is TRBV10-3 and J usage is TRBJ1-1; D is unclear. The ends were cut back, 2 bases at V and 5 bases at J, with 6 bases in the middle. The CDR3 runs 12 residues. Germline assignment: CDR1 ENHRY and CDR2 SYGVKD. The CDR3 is CAISEQGTEAFF. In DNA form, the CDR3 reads TGTGCCATCAGTGAGCAAGGGACTGAAGCTTTCTTT.

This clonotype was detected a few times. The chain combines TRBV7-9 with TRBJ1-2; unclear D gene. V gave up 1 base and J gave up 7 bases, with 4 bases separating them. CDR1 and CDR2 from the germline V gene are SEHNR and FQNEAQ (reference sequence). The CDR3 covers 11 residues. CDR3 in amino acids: CASSLEFGYTF. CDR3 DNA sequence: TGTGCCAGCAGCTTAGAATTTGGCTACACCTTC.

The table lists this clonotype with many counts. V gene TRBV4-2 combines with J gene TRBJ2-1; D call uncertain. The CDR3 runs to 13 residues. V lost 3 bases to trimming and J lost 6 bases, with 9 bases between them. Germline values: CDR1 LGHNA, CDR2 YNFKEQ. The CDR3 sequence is CASSQGFVNEQFF. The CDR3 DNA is TGTGCCAGCAGCCAGGGGTTCGTCAATGAGCAGTTCTTC.

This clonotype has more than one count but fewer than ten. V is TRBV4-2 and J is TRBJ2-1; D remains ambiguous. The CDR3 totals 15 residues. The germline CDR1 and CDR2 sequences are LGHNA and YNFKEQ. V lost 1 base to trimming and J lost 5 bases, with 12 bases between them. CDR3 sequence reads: CASSQGSARDNEQFF. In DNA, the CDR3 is TGTGCCAGCAGCCAAGGTTCAGCCAGAGACAATGAGCAGTTCTTC.

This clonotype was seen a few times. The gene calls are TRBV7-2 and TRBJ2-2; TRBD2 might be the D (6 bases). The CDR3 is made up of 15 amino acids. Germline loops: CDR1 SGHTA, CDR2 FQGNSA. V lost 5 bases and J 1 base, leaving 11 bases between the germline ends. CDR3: CASSAGTWNTGELFF. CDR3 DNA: TGTGCCAGCAGCGCCGGGACTTGGAACACCGGGGAGCTGTTTTTT.

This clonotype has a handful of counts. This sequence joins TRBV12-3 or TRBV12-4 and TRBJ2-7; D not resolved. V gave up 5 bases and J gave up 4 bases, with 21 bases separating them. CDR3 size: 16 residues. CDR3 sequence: CASSPFTGLGRYEQYF. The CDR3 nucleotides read TGTGCCAGCAGTCCCTTTACCGGGTTGGGTAGGTACGAGCAGTACTTC.

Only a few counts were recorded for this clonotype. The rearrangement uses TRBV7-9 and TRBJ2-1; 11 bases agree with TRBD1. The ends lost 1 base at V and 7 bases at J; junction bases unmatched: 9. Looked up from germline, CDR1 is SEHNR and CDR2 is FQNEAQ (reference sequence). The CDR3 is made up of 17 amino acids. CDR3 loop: CASSLGGGQGARNEQFF. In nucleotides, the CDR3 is TGTGCCAGCAGCTTAGGTGGAGGACAGGGGGCGCGGAATGAGCAGTTCTTC.

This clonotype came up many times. CDR3 coding DNA: TGCAGCGTTGAAGATCGAGCAGAGGCCAAAAACATTCAGTACTTC. Protein: CSVEDRAEAKNIQYF. The genes are TRBV29-1 and TRBJ2-4, with D unresolved. The CDR3 contains 15 residues. V shed 0 bases and J shed 1 base, with 10 bases lying between them. Per germline, CDR1 SQVTM and CDR2 ANQGSEA.

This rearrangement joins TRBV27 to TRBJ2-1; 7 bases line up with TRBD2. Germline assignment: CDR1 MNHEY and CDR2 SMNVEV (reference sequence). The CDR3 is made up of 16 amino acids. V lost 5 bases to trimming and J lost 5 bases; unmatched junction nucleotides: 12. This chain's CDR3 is CASSPLRLAADNEQFF. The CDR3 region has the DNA TGTGCCAGCAGTCCATTACGACTAGCTGCTGACAATGAGCAGTTCTTC.

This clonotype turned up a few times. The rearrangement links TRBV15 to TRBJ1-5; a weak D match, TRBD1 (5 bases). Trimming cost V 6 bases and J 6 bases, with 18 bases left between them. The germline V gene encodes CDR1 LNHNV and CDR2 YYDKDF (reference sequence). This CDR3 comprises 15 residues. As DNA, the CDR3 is TGTGCCACCAGTCGTGGCAGGGAGTATACTCAGCCCCAGCATTTT. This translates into CATSRGREYTQPQHF.